This TCR beta chain was sequenced for a study of cytomegalovirus exposure and HLA in healthy donors. Findings and limits, study-wide: As a later analysis showed, several of the most significant clusters appeared to be linked to common viral pathogens. Later on, an analysis showed TCR association rates differing by HLA locus, with DRB1 the most and HLA-C the fewest. For most TCR sequences rarity was the rule, although some public TCRs occurred in many donors. The study listed roughly 160 cytomegalovirus-associated TCR beta chains.

In regard to this clone: The target antigen is unknown.

In the PCR, 60 Vbeta and 13 Jbeta primers were used. Some clones are missing from TCRdb's copy, which holds only in-frame ones; the method was immunoSEQ multiplex PCR. This sample yields over 80,000 clones, of which about four fifths are seen a single time; 3.8% belongs to the top ten. Trimming removed 3 bases from V and 6 bases from J, with 18 bases in between. The CDR3 runs 15 residues. Per germline, CDR1 SGDLS and CDR2 YYNGEE. The chain couples TRBV9 to TRBJ1-2; D perhaps matches TRBD1 (5 bases). The receptor comes from a man in his fifties in good health and CMV-seronegative. Sequenced material: PBMCs. The chain's CDR3 is CASSGSHAGNNGYTF. The CDR3 DNA follows: TGTGCCAGCAGCGGTTCCCATGCAGGGAACAATGGCTACACCTTC.